This T cell receptor (beta chain) emerged from a study of response to subunit inactivated influenza vaccine. The CDR3 is made up of 15 amino acids. Per the germline V gene, CDR1 is SGHVS and CDR2 is FQNEAQ. The J segment lost 1 base and the V segment lost 4 bases, leaving 3 bases of the junction unmatched. Each CDR3 protein gets one entry after TCRdb re-called the RT-PCR reads with MiXCR. The sample records 150,000 to 200,000 distinct CDR3 sequences, 10% to 15% being singletons. This clonotype was observed at least ten times. These data are also associated with another study on T cells expressing NK-cell markers. Turning to that study: Beta-chain TCR cDNA was generated via 5'RACE template switching with UMIs. Sorted CD3+CD56+NKG2C+, CD3+CD56+NKG2C- and CD3+CD56-NKG2C+ T cells provided the TCR beta repertoires. Of the CD8+ T cell pool in about six donors, roughly 1.0-8% was accounted for by dominant NKG2C+ clonotypes.

This clonotype was sampled from a man aged 45-60 years who received an inactivated influenza vaccine. The chain has TRBV7-8 and TRBJ2-2, with TRBD1 matching over 7 bases. Here the sequenced sample was CD8+ T cells sorted from PBMCs, taken 12 days after vaccination. Here the CDR3 reads CASSSYRGNTGELFF. The DNA of the CDR3 is TGTGCCAGCAGCTCGTACAGGGGGAACACCGGGGAGCTGTTTTTT.